A single T cell receptor beta chain is shown here with its context. Its antigen is unknown. V dropped 4 bases and J dropped 4 bases, with 14 bases sitting between them. There are 14 residues in the CDR3. Germline V gene sequence: CDR1 SGHRS, CDR2 YFSETQ. This specimen comes from a study of T cells in localized non-small cell lung cancer. Study-level results: Paired adjacent lung recovered a median about 60 of the top 100 tumor clones. An association was observed between higher blood T cell density and longer overall survival. Exceeding tumor, uninvolved adjacent lung had the highest T cell clonality. One tumor region alone was sequenced, and heterogeneity therefore remains possible.

Clones were read by immunoSEQ multiplex PCR, and TCRdb kept only the in-frame ones, dropping some. This table holds roughly 48,000 clones, around 77% found once. Specimen: peripheral blood, collected before any cancer treatment. The TCR comes from a man aged 35-69 years with stage I squamous cell lung carcinoma. V and J are TRBV5-1 and TRBJ1-2; perhaps TRBD1 as D (5 bases). CDR3 DNA: TGCGCCAGCAGCCCCCCGGGGGTGATCTATGGCTACACCTTC. Translating gives CASSPPGVIYGYTF.